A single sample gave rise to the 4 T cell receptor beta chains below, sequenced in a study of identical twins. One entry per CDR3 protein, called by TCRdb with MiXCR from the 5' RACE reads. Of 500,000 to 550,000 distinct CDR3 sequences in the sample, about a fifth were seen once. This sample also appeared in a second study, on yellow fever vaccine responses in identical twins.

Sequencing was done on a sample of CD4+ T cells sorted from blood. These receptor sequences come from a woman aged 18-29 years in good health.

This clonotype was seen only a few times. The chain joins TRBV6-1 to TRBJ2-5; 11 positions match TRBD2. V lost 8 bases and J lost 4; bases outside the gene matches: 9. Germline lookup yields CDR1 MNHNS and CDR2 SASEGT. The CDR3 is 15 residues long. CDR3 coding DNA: TGTGCCAGCCTAACCGGGACTAGCGGCGGAGAGACCCAGTACTTC. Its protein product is CASLTGTSGGETQYF.

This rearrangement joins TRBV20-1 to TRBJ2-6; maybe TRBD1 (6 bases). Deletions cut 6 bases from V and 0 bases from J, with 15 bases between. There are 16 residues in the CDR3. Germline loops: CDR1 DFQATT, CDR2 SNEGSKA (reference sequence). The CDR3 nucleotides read TGCAGTGCCCAGACAGGTCTCAGCTCTGGGGCCAACGTCCTGACTTTC. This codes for CSAQTGLSSGANVLTF.

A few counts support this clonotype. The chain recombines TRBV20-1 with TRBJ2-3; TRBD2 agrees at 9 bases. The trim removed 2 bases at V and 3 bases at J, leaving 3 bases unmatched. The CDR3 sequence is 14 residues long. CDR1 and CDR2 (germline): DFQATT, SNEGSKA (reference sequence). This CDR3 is CSARRLAGTDTQYF. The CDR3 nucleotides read TGCAGTGCTAGAAGGCTAGCGGGAACAGATACGCAGTATTTT.

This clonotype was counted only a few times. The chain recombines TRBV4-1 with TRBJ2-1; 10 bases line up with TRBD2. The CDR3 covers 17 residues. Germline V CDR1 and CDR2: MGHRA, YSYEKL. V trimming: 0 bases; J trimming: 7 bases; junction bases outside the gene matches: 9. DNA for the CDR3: TGCGCCAGCAGCCAAGATTTGAGGCTAGCGGGAGAGAATGAGCAGTTCTTC. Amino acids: CASSQDLRLAGENEQFF.